This TCR beta chain appears in the sequencing data of a study of blood T cell repertoires in COVID-19. V gave up 6 bases and J gave up 2 bases; unmatched junction bases: 13. The CDR3 spans 16 residues. In germline, CDR1 is GTSNPN, CDR2 SVGIG (reference sequence). Source study methods: Nucleated cell number was recorded as an estimate derived from reference gene primer amplification. TCRdb's copy holds only in-frame clones and misses some; the assay was immunoSEQ multiplex PCR. D and trimming come from the DNA, and the V and J calls and clone size come from that table. The sample yields over 120,000 clones, roughly four fifths seen once. This clone showed up just a few times.

The specimen sequenced was peripheral blood. The sequence was obtained from a woman aged 80 or over with acute or convalescent COVID-19. The chain is built from TRBV30 and TRBJ1-2, with 9 bases that match TRBD1. CDR3 nucleotides: TGTGCCTGCCACCGGGACAGGGCGACTAGGAACTATGGCTACACCTTC. Protein: CACHRDRATRNYGYTF.